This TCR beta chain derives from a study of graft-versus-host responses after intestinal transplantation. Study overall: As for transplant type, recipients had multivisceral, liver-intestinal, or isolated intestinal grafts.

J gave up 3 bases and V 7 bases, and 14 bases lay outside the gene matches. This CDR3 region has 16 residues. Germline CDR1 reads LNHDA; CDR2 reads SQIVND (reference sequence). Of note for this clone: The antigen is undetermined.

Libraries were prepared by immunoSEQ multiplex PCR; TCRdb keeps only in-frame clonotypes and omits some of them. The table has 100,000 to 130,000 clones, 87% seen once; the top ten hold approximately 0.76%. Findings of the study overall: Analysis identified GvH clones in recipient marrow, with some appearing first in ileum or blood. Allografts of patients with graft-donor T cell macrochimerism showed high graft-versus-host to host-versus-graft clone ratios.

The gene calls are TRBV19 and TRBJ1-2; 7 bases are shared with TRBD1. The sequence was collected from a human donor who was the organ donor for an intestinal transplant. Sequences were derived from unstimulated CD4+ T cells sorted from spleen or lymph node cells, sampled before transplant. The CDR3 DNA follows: TGTGCCAGTACCAATGGACGGAGGGGGCAGCACTATGGCTACACCTTC. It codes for CASTNGRRGQHYGYTF. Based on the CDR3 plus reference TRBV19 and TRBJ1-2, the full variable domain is DGGITQSPKYLFRKEGQNVTLSCEQNLNHDAMYWYRQDPGQGLRLIYYSQIVNDFQKGDIAEGYSVSREKKESFPLTVTSAQKNPTAFYLCASTNGRRGQHYGYTFGSGTRLTVV.